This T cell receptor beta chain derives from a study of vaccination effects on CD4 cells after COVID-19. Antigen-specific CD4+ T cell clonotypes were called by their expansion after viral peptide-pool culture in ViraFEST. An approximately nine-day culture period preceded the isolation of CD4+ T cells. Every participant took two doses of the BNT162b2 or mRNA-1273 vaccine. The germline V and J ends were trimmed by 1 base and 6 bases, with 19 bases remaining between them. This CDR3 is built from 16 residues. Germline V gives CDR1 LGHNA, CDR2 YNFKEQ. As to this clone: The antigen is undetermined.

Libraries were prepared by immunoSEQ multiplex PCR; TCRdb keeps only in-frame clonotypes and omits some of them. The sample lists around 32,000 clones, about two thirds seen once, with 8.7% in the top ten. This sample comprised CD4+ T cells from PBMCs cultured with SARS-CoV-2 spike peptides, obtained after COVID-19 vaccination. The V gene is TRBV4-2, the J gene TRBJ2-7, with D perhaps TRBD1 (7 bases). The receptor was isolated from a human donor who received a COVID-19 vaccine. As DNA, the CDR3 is TGTGCCAGCAGCCAAGTATCGGGCCAGGGGGGTGGCGAGCAGTACTTC. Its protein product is CASSQVSGQGGGEQYF.